This T cell receptor beta chain is drawn from a study of early T cells in non-severe SARS-CoV-2 infection. Study summary: Alpha and beta chains were unpaired, from unsorted whole-blood bulk RNA. Study-wide findings and caveats: The study's VDJdb matching favored anti-spike CD8 responses and missed private and CD4 specificities.

The protocol attached unique molecular identifiers to individual cDNA molecules. In TCRdb, the 5' RACE reads were re-called with MiXCR into one record per CDR3 protein. The sample holds around 28,000 distinct CDR3 sequences, less than 5% seen once. Trimming took off 11 bases at V and 1 base at J, with 18 bases between the two ends. The germline V gene has CDR1 MGHRA and CDR2 YSYEKL. The CDR3 runs to 15 residues. In its sample, this clonotype was seen many times. Its antigen is not known. J is TRBJ1-5 and V is TRBV4-1; tentatively, D is TRBD1 (5 bases). This TCR was recovered from an adult who was a healthcare worker with PCR-confirmed SARS-CoV-2 infection or an uninfected control (not recorded which). Sequenced: whole blood. The DNA of the CDR3 is TGCGCCTCATCGCCCCTGGGGACGAGCAATCAGCCCCAGCATTTT. Translated: CASSPLGTSNQPQHF.